The T cell receptor beta chain under discussion was sequenced for a study of human T cells and chemical hapten exposure. MiXCR, run by TCRdb on the RACE reads, gives a single entry per CDR3 protein. This table has roughly 120,000 distinct CDR3 sequences, approximately 10% appearing once. Germline CDR1 and CDR2: LGHNT and FRNRAP. V was pared by 2 bases and J by 0 bases, with 7 bases between. This CDR3 is built from 15 residues. The time point is: healthy volunteer bleed at 2 weeks. Whole blood, unfractionated, served as the material for total RNA extraction. The specimen was whole blood. The receptor was derived from a male donor in good health. Some clones in this sample may be carry-over from other donors' samples. The V and J genes are TRBV12-5 and TRBJ1-4; D unresolved. The CDR3 is CASGLSQSTNEKLFF. The DNA for the CDR3 is TGTGCTAGTGGTTTGAGCCAGTCAACTAATGAAAAACTGTTTTTT.